The 14 T cell receptor beta chains below come from one sample, sequenced in a study of human T cells and chemical hapten exposure. Each CDR3 protein is one row after TCRdb ran MiXCR on the RACE reads. Among more than 90,000 distinct CDR3 sequences, about an eighth were seen once, and the ten largest hold 3% to 4%. Time point: patch test 2, 6 weeks after DPC sensitization. Treatment described: therapeutic diphenylcyclopropenone sensitization with weekly scalp DPC. Sequencing used whole blood, obtained in connection with sensitization to the hapten diphenylcyclopropenone (DPC). The origin of the receptors is a woman aged 40 to 50 with alopecia areata. Some clones in this sample may be carry-over from other donors' samples.

CDR3 loop: CSASGNYEQYF. CDR3 in DNA: TGCAGTGCTAGCGGCAACTACGAGCAGTACTTC. V is TRBV20-1 and J is TRBJ2-7; no reliable D call. This CDR3 spans 11 amino acids. Trimming left V 3 bases short and J 3 bases short, with 6 bases between. CDR1 and CDR2 from the germline V gene are DFQATT and SNEGSKA (reference sequence).

Note on this clonotype: A junction end diverges from the germline sequence, so it may reflect a read error. The gene calls are TRBV7-8 and TRBJ2-6; either TRBD1 or TRBD2 may supply D (5 bases each). Germline loops: CDR1 SGHVS, CDR2 FQNEAQ. The CDR3 consists of 15 residues. This chain's CDR3 is CASSLAEAGADVLTF. The CDR3 coding sequence is TGTGCCAGCAGCTTAGCGGAGGCTGGGGCCGACGTCCTGACTTTC.

This chain links TRBV12-3 or TRBV12-4 with TRBJ1-5, with unresolved D. Trimming removed 5 bases at V and 4 bases at J, with 15 bases between. This CDR3 is 15 amino acids long. CDR3 coding DNA: TGTGCCAGCAGTCGCATGACCGGGCATAATCAGCCCCAGCATTTT. Encoded protein: CASSRMTGHNQPQHF.

This clonotype was found many times. The V and J genes are TRBV29-1 and TRBJ1-3, with TRBD1 matching 7 bases. With 7 bases clipped from V and 0 bases from J, the junction kept 6 bases outside the gene matches. This CDR3 contains 14 residues. From germline, CDR1 is SQVTM and CDR2 ANQGSEA. DNA for the CDR3: TGCAGCGCCGGAGGGACAGACTCTGGAAACACCATATATTTT. This sequence encodes CSAGGTDSGNTIYF. The full variable domain, completed using reference TRBV29-1 and TRBJ1-3, is SAVISQKPSRDICQRGTSLTIQCQVDSQVTMMFWYRQQPGQSLTLIATANQGSEATYESGFVIDKFPISRPNLTFSTLTVSNMSPEDSSIYLCSAGGTDSGNTIYFGEGSWLTVV.

In this sample, this clonotype turned up a few times. The V gene is TRBV28, the J gene TRBJ1-2, with D unresolved. Germline CDR1 MDHEN, CDR2 SYDVKM. The CDR3 sequence is 11 residues long. Trimming removed 6 bases from V and 0 bases from J, with 2 bases in between. This CDR3 reads CASRTNYGYTF. DNA for the CDR3: TGTGCCAGCAGAACTAACTATGGCTACACCTTC.

This clonotype has at least ten counts. The V and J genes are TRBV27 and TRBJ2-4, with D possibly TRBD1 on 6 matching bases. Trimming shortened V by 5 bases and J by 1 base, and 24 bases separated the two germline ends. The length of the CDR3 is 19 residues. The germline V gene encodes CDR1 MNHEY and CDR2 SMNVEV (reference sequence). The CDR3 protein is CASSQGAHHREKAKNIQYF. The CDR3 DNA reads as TGTGCCAGCAGTCAAGGGGCGCACCACAGGGAGAAGGCCAAAAACATTCAGTACTTC.

This clonotype appeared many times. The chain combines TRBV29-1 with TRBJ1-2, with 7 nucleotides matching TRBD1. The CDR3 is 12 residues long. Germline CDR1 and CDR2: SQVTM and ANQGSEA. V was pared by 4 bases and J by 8 bases, with 7 bases of the junction left unmatched. The CDR3 spells CSVGTGVGGYTF. In DNA form, the CDR3 reads TGCAGCGTTGGGACAGGAGTGGGGGGCTACACCTTC.

This clonotype appeared a few times. The gene calls are TRBV6-2 or TRBV6-3 and TRBJ2-7; perhaps TRBD2 as D (5 bases). Germline CDR1 MNHEY, CDR2 SVGEGT. This CDR3 contains 15 residues. V was pared by 1 base and J by 4 bases, with 14 bases between. In DNA, the CDR3 is TGTGCCAGCAGTTACTTCTCGGGGAATGTTTACGAGCAGTACTTC. Its translation is CASSYFSGNVYEQYF.

This clonotype appeared many times. The junction departs from the called germline gene at one end, perhaps through a read error. The chain carries TRBV7-7 and TRBJ1-4; D is possibly TRBD1 (5 bases). From germline, CDR1 is SSHAT and CDR2 FNYEAQ (reference sequence). This CDR3 has 14 amino acids. The CDR3, as DNA: TGTGCTAGCAGCTTGGGGACCGGTAATGAAAAACTGTTTTTT. Amino acids: CASSLGTGNEKLFF.

This clonotype was seen more than once but under ten times. V is TRBV12-5 and J is TRBJ2-3; D possibly matches TRBD1 or TRBD2 (6 bases each). Trimming removed 5 bases at V and 5 bases at J, with 17 bases between. Germline CDR1 is LGHNT and CDR2 is FRNRAP. The CDR3 length is 15 residues. CDR3 DNA: TGTGCTAGTGGTCCCTCCATGGGGGGCATAGATACGCAGTATTTT. Residues: CASGPSMGGIDTQYF.

This clonotype came up many times. J is TRBJ1-5 and V is TRBV18, with D perhaps matching TRBD1 (5 bases). V dropped 3 bases and J dropped 3 bases, with 12 bases sitting between them. The germline gives CDR1 KGHSH, CDR2 LQKENI. This CDR3 contains 15 residues. This CDR3 is CASSPPGRANQPQHF. For the CDR3, the DNA is TGTGCCAGCTCACCTCCAGGGCGCGCCAATCAGCCCCAGCATTTT.

The V and J genes are TRBV18 and TRBJ1-1; D remains ambiguous. The CDR3 consists of 13 residues. V dropped 6 bases and J dropped 5 bases, with 13 bases sitting between them. The germline gives CDR1 KGHSH, CDR2 LQKENI. As DNA, the CDR3 is TGTGCCAGCTCCCCAGTCAAAGATACTGAAGCTTTCTTT. Its protein is CASSPVKDTEAFF.

This clonotype was seen repeatedly, ten times or more. J is TRBJ2-2 and V is TRBV3-1, with unresolved D. CDR1 and CDR2 from the germline V gene are LGHDT and YNNKEL (reference sequence). Trimming removed 3 bases at V and 1 base at J, with 3 bases between. The CDR3 is made up of 13 amino acids. Here the CDR3 reads CASSQWNTGELFF. CDR3 nucleotide sequence: TGTGCCAGCAGCCAGTGGAACACCGGGGAGCTGTTTTTT.

This clonotype was counted at least ten times. The CDR3: CASSFILRLAGTGELFF. CDR3 bases: TGTGCCAGCAGTTTTATTTTAAGACTAGCGGGAACCGGGGAGCTGTTTTTT. The V call is TRBV28, the J call TRBJ2-2; 11 bases agree with TRBD2. This CDR3 region has 17 residues. CDR1 is MDHEN and CDR2 is SYDVKM in the germline V gene. The ends lost 3 bases at V and 5 bases at J; junction bases unmatched: 8.